Listed here are 2 T cell receptor beta chains from one sample, sequenced in a study of blood T cell repertoires in COVID-19. Sequencing was performed with immunoSEQ multiplex PCR; in TCRdb, only in-frame clones are kept and a portion is missing. The table lists 490,000 or so clones, less than 90% of them singletons, with approximately 8.3% in the top ten. The source material was PBMCs or T cells enriched from blood (not recorded which). The receptor source for this set is a woman in her sixties who had recovered from COVID-19.

This chain connects TRBV2 to TRBJ1-1; 9 bases map to TRBD1. CDR3 length: 15 amino acids. Germline trimming cut 6 bases from V and 3 bases from J; bases unmatched to any gene: 8. Per the germline V gene, CDR1 is SNHLY and CDR2 is FYNNEI. CDR3 amino acids: CASRRDRVGDTEAFF. The CDR3 nucleotides read TGTGCCAGCAGGAGGGACAGGGTGGGGGACACTGAAGCTTTCTTT. Together with reference TRBV2 and TRBJ1-1, the CDR3 gives the full variable domain: EPEVTQTPSHQVTQMGQEVILRCVPISNHLYFYWYRQILGQKVEFLVSFYNNEISEKSEIFDDQFSVERPDGSNFTLKIRSTKLEDSAMYFCASRRDRVGDTEAFFGQGTRLTVV.

CDR3 bases: TGTGCCAGTTGGAGCAGGGGCGGCCAAGAGACCCAGTACTTC. Its translation: CASWSRGGQETQYF. The chain combines TRBV28 with TRBJ2-5; possible D gene TRBD1, 6 bases. The CDR3 consists of 14 residues. Per the germline V gene, CDR1 is MDHEN and CDR2 is SYDVKM. Trimming removed 9 bases from V and 1 base from J, with 15 bases in between.